This is a list of T cell receptor beta chains from one sample in a study of PD-L1 blockade in urothelial cancer. TCRdb keeps only in-frame clones here, not all; method: immunoSEQ multiplex PCR. The sample records 86,000 or so clones, about 84% being singletons. The sample was PBMCs, taken around atezolizumab (anti-PD-L1) treatment. Every receptor here comes from a man aged 60 to 69 with urothelial cancer. The CDR3 runs from the conserved cysteine through the conserved F or W. D genes are given only for firm matches. Some rows mark clone size as missing; the rest say once, few, many or name a class of expanded clone.

.	.	TRBV7-3	TRBJ2-1	TGTGCCAGCAGCTCGGGTGTTAGGGGTGAGCAGTTCTTC	CASSSGVRGEQFF
TRBD2	.	TRBV18	TRBJ2-1	TGTGCCAGCTCACAACCCGGGAGGGCGCCGAGGGATGAGCAGTTCTTC	CASSQPGRAPRDEQFF
.	once	TRBV7-9	TRBJ1-5	TGTGCCAGCAGCGAGTACAATCAGCCCCAGCATTTT	CASSEYNQPQHF
TRBD1	once	TRBV4-1	TRBJ1-1	TGCGCCAGCAGCCAAGAAAACTCAGGGGGCCTAGCTTTCTTT	CASSQENSGGLAFF
.	.	TRBV5-8	TRBJ1-1	TGTGCCAGCAGCGATGGGTCGAGGAGGGACACTGAAGCTTTCTTT	CASSDGSRRDTEAFF
.	.	TRBV7-8	TRBJ2-2	TGTGCCAGCAGCTTAGGGGCAGGGGATCGAGTTGCCATCACCGGGGAGCTGTTTTTT	CASSLGAGDRVAITGELFF
TRBD2	.	TRBV6-5	TRBJ2-5	TGTGCCAGCAGTTACTCGGGGGGGCAAGAGACCCAGTACTTC	CASSYSGGQETQYF
.	.	TRBV30	TRBJ2-3	TGTGCCTGGAGGTCGAGGGTCACGGATACGCAGTATTTT	CAWRSRVTDTQYF
.	.	TRBV4-3	TRBJ2-2	TGCGCCAGCAGCCCCGGGACTGTTAACACCGGGGAGCTGTTTTTT	CASSPGTVNTGELFF
.	many	TRBV20-1	TRBJ1-4	TGCAGTGCCCCCAGCGGTGAAAAACTGTTTTTT	CSAPSGEKLFF
.	.	TRBV15	TRBJ2-7	TGTGCCACCACCCGAGACAGGCGCTACGAGCAGTACTTC	CATTRDRRYEQYF
TRBD2	.	TRBV5-4	TRBJ2-7	TGTGCCAGCAGCCCGCGGACTAGCGACACCTACGAGCAGTACTTC	CASSPRTSDTYEQYF
TRBD1	.	TRBV7-9	TRBJ1-1	TGTGCCAGCAGCTGGACAGGGATCATGAACACTGAAGCTTTCTTT	CASSWTGIMNTEAFF
TRBD2	.	TRBV7-7	TRBJ2-1	TGTGCTAGCAGCTCCTTGAGCGGGGGGGTGAGTGAGCAGTTCTTC	CASSSLSGGVSEQFF